This T cell receptor beta chain was profiled in a study of identical twins (dated by TCRdb to 2016 to 2017). Study-wide context: To test whether fetal clonotypes persist, this study deep-sequenced TCR alpha and beta repertoires from monozygotic twins, from unrelated adults of various ages, and from cord blood. Replicate twin experiments were performed at different times using different library preparation protocols to rule out contamination.

Details on this clonotype: Its target antigen remains unknown. Germline is not matched at one junction end, which may reflect a read error.

Spanning cysteine to phenylalanine, the CDR3 consists of 12 amino acids. Of the read, only the CDR3 DNA is kept; its 36 bases are in frame from base 1. Sequences SGHAT (CDR1) and FQNNGV (CDR2) are obtained from the germline V gene. Only healthy Caucasian donors were included. The researchers also sequenced three unrelated adults who were not twins: a male aged 18 to 29, a male aged 50 to 59, and a female aged 50 to 59. Miltenyi CD45RO+ enrichment and human naive T-cell isolation kits were used to isolate memory (CD45RO+) and naive T cells from PBMC. The library was obtained by 5' RACE. Sequencer: Illumina HiSeq 2000. Template switching introduced a universal primer binding site; the final cDNA contained a unique molecular identifier, enabling accurate counting of TCR cDNA molecules. Specific primers in the conserved constant-segment region were used to synthesize first-strand cDNA for TCR alpha and beta chains. Each cDNA library was double barcoded, with a SMART-Mk sample barcode plus Illumina barcodes, to control for contamination. TruSeq adapter sequences, together with Illumina sample barcodes, were added in two successive PCR steps. The Illumina HiSeq platform was used with custom primers to sequence TCR alpha and beta cDNA libraries. Under the source paper's analysis protocol: Raw reads were processed with MiGEC to extract unique molecular identifiers, and MiXCR was used to determine CDR3 positions. For each individual, recombination models were inferred using an EM algorithm with the repgenHMM and IGoR tools. The analysis of shared clonotypes was done with the tcR package in R, with sharing normalized by the product of cloneset sizes. To study raw recombination without the effects of thymic and clonal selection, out-of-frame nonproductive sequences were analyzed. The raw public data were reprocessed by TCRdb itself: fastp quality trimming at Q25, MiXCR clonotype calling, in-frame beta chains only. Every distinct CDR3 protein forms one entry, paired with its most common genes and DNA. These V and J calls rely on TCRdb rather than the paper's analysis. The sample table holds around 370,000 distinct CDR3 sequences, of which 8.5% to 10% were seen once. Clones ranked in the top ten supply 7.5% to 9.5% of the sample.

What the authors observed across the whole study: Invariant T cells such as MAIT and iNKT could partly confound zero-insertion analyses, though diverse VJ usage argued against this for most clonotypes. Compared with coincidental sharing between unrelated individuals, out-of-frame TCR alpha sequences shared between twins had an excess of sequences with low generation probability. Abundant cord blood beta clonotypes carried fewer insertions; young adult naive repertoires showed a weaker similar trend, while memory repertoires showed none. Excess twin sharing in beta out-of-frame sequences was weaker because fewer shared sequences lowered the signal-to-noise ratio. Out-of-frame TCR alpha sharing in monozygotic twins was systematically underestimated by recombination models, whereas sharing between unrelated individuals was in agreement with the recombination models. Because the same donors could not be followed over many years, the conclusions relied on cross-sectional statistical analysis.

The V and J segments used are TRBV11-2 and TRBJ1-1; the D region possibly corresponds to TRBD1 (6 bases align). The clonotype comes from a woman between 45 and 60 years old in good health. The specimen was naive T cells sorted from blood. This specimen's cell subset or site label, interpreted: cells isolated with a human naive T-cell isolation kit. The nucleotide sequence reads TGTGCCAGCAACTTAGGGGGCACTGAAGCTTTCTTT. It codes for CASNLGGTEAFF.